This T cell receptor (beta chain) was recorded in a study of regulatory T cells in long-lasting Graves disease. General observations from the study: A greater number of public clonotypes (fewer than 3,000) was shared by persistent patients than by new patients (over 900).

Details on this clonotype: Its antigen is not identified.

Sequencing libraries for TCR beta were prepared with iRepertoire HTBI primers and Arm-PCR of CDR3 regions. MiXCR, applied by TCRdb to the multiplex PCR reads, yields one record per CDR3 protein. The table shows approximately 470,000 distinct CDR3 sequences, with 20% to 25% occurring only once. CDR1 MGHRA and CDR2 YSYEKL come from the germline V gene. The V end was cut by 1 base, the J end by 1 base, with 11 bases between. This CDR3 is built from 15 residues. Regarding time point: persistent/refractory GD, antithyroid drugs over 5 years with positive TRAb. Scientists built the TCR library using RNA that was extracted from PBMCs.

The sample was peripheral blood mononuclear cells (PBMCs), taken when the disease was refractory, from a patient treated with antithyroid drugs. The TCR comes from a female donor with Graves disease. The rearrangement links TRBV4-1 to TRBJ2-7; tentative D call: TRBD2 (5 bases). This CDR3 is CASSQVPGKSYEQYF. The CDR3 bases are TGCGCCAGCAGCCAAGTCCCCGGGAAGTCCTACGAGCAGTACTTC.